This is a list of T cell receptor beta chains from one sample in a study of T-cell reconstitution after alpha-beta-depleted transplantation in children. From the PCR reads, TCRdb called clonotypes with MiXCR, one entry per CDR3 protein. Of approximately 490,000 distinct CDR3 sequences listed, around 13% are singletons. Here the sequenced sample was PBMCs from the stem cell graft donor, taken from the stem cell graft. These receptor sequences come from a human donor who donated a stem cell graft to a child with combined immunodeficiency. CDR3s include the opening cysteine and the closing phenylalanine or tryptophan. Fields, in order: D gene, V gene, J gene, clone size, CDR3 DNA, CDR3 protein. The D gene is left open where the match is weak. Some rows have no size entry. The others give once, few or many, or a class for an expanded clone.

>TRBD2|TRBV29-1|TRBJ2-7|many
TGCAGCGTTACTCATAGCGGGAGTGAGTACTTC
CSVTHSGSEYF
>.|TRBV6-1|TRBJ2-6|many
TGTGCCAGCAGGGTAGCCTCTGGGGCCAACGTCCTGACTTTC
CASRVASGANVLTF
>TRBD1|TRBV27|TRBJ2-5|.
TGTGCCAGCAGTTTAGACAGGGGTACACAAGAGACCCAGTACTTC
CASSLDRGTQETQYF
>TRBD1|TRBV12-3/TRBV12-4|TRBJ1-2|.
TGTGCCAGCAGTACCCCGACAGGGTATTTGAACTATGGCTACACCTTC
CASSTPTGYLNYGYTF
>.|TRBV27|TRBJ2-5|few
TGTGCCAGCAGTTCCTCGATTTCGGGCCAAGAGACCCAGTACTTC
CASSSSISGQETQYF
>TRBD2|TRBV9|TRBJ2-3|many
TGTGCCAGCAACTTAGCGGGGAACCCCACAAATACGCAGTATTTT
CASNLAGNPTNTQYF
>TRBD1|TRBV7-6|TRBJ2-7|.
TGTGCCAGCAGCTTCACCCTTGACAGGGGATTAACCTACGAGCAGTACTTC
CASSFTLDRGLTYEQYF
>TRBD2|TRBV12-3/TRBV12-4|TRBJ2-5|many
TGTGCCAGCAGTACAGCGGGGGGGCTACAAGAGACCCAGTACTTC
CASSTAGGLQETQYF
>TRBD2|TRBV11-1|TRBJ2-6|few
TGTGCCAGCAGCCGGTTGGGGGGGATACTAAGCTCTGGGGCCAACGTCCTGACTTTC
CASSRLGGILSSGANVLTF
>.|TRBV6-2/TRBV6-3|TRBJ2-1|.
TGTGCCAGCAGCCCGGGGCCTCAAACTTCCTACAATGAGCAGTTCTTC
CASSPGPQTSYNEQFF
>TRBD1|TRBV7-6|TRBJ1-1|few
TGTGCCAGCAGCTCGACAGGGGTTGGAACTGAAGCTTTCTTT
CASSSTGVGTEAFF
>.|TRBV6-1|TRBJ1-2|few
TGTGCCAGCAGTGAAGGCCCAGCTAACTATGGCTACACCTTC
CASSEGPANYGYTF
>.|TRBV12-3/TRBV12-4|TRBJ1-3|.
TGTGCCAGCAGTTTCAGTGCGGTCCTCGGAAACACCATATATTTT
CASSFSAVLGNTIYF
>TRBD2|TRBV5-1|TRBJ2-5|few
TGCGCCAGCAGCCGAAAGACTAGCGGAACTGGGGTGGAGACCCAGTACTTC
CASSRKTSGTGVETQYF
>TRBD1|TRBV7-2|TRBJ2-7|many
TGTGCCAGCAGCTTTGACAGGGGGGACTACGAGCAGTACTTC
CASSFDRGDYEQYF
>.|TRBV7-9|TRBJ2-1|.
TGTGCCGGGTTAGGACTTTCTGGAGGACAGTTCTTC
CAGLGLSGGQFF
>.|TRBV14|TRBJ2-7|few
TGTGCCAGCAGCCAAGGGAGGGGGGAAGGCTACGAGCAGTACTTC
CASSQGRGEGYEQYF
>.|TRBV12-3/TRBV12-4|TRBJ2-5|few
TGTGCCAGCAGTTCGGCCGGAGAGACCCAGTACTTC
CASSSAGETQYF
>TRBD2|TRBV4-2|TRBJ2-7|.
TGTGCCAGCAGCCAGGGACTAGCGGGGGGCCCCTCCTCCTACGAGCAGTACTTC
CASSQGLAGGPSSYEQYF
>TRBD2|TRBV3-1|TRBJ2-1|.
TGTGCCAGCAGCCATACCCCGTGGGAGCGGGGGTACAATGAGCAGTTCTTC
CASSHTPWERGYNEQFF
>TRBD1|TRBV25-1|TRBJ2-7|.
TGTGCCAGCAGTCTGCCGGGACAGGGTCGGCTGGGCGAGCAGTACTTC
CASSLPGQGRLGEQYF
>TRBD2|TRBV29-1|TRBJ2-1|few
TGCAGCGTTGATGGCGTAGCGGGGGTTTACAATGAGCAGTTCTTC
CSVDGVAGVYNEQFF
>TRBD1|TRBV6-1|TRBJ1-1|.
TGTGCCAGCAGATCCGGGACAGGGCCAACTGAAGCTTTCTTT
CASRSGTGPTEAFF
>TRBD1|TRBV29-1|TRBJ2-5|many
TGCAGCGGTACCCCCGAGGGGGCACAAGAGACCCAGTACTTC
CSGTPEGAQETQYF
>.|TRBV4-3|TRBJ2-3|.
TGCGCCAGCAGCCAAGGGGTAGTCCCAGATACGCAGTATTTT
CASSQGVVPDTQYF
>.|TRBV7-9|TRBJ1-1|few
TGTGCCAGCAGCAGGTCGGGGTTGGGAGCTTTCTTT
CASSRSGLGAFF
>TRBD2|TRBV12-3/TRBV12-4|TRBJ2-1|once
TGTGCCAGCAGTTTCCGGGGACTAGCGGGAGGACCTAGCTCCTACAATGAGCAGTTCTTC
CASSFRGLAGGPSSYNEQFF
>.|TRBV29-1|TRBJ2-1|many
TGCAGCGTTGAAGATCGGGTAGCTTGGAATGAGCAGTTCTTC
CSVEDRVAWNEQFF
>.|TRBV28|TRBJ2-5|few
TGTGCCAGCAGTTTTTACCCTGGACGTCAAGAGACCCAGTACTTC
CASSFYPGRQETQYF
>TRBD1|TRBV27|TRBJ1-4|.
TGTGCCAGCAGGGACCCGGGACAGTCTGAAAAACTGTTTTTT
CASRDPGQSEKLFF
>TRBD1|TRBV5-1|TRBJ1-1|few
TGCGCCAGCAGCTTCCGACAGGGTGAGACTGAAGCTTTCTTT
CASSFRQGETEAFF
>.|TRBV5-6|TRBJ2-1|few
TGTGCCAGCTCCCCCATATGGGATGAGCAGTTCTTC
CASSPIWDEQFF
>.|TRBV27|TRBJ2-2|.
TGTGCCAGCAGTTATGCCGTCGGGGAGCTGTTTTTT
CASSYAVGELFF
>.|TRBV12-3/TRBV12-4|TRBJ1-1|many
TGTGCCAGCAGTTTGGCGGCGAACACTGAAGCTTTCTTT
CASSLAANTEAFF
>.|TRBV12-3/TRBV12-4|TRBJ2-2|few
TGTGCCAACCAGAACGGGGTTGGCGGGGAGCTGTTTTTT
CANQNGVGGELFF
>TRBD2|TRBV6-1|TRBJ2-1|few
TGTGCCAGCAGGGGGCTAGCGGAAACCGAGCAGTTCTTC
CASRGLAETEQFF
>.|TRBV6-5|TRBJ2-6|few
TGTGCCAGCAGTTACGAGCACGTCTCTGGGGCCAACGTCCTGACTTTC
CASSYEHVSGANVLTF
>.|TRBV7-9|TRBJ2-3|.
TGTGCCAGCAGTCCTAGAGAGGGCCCAGATACGCAGTATTTT
CASSPREGPDTQYF
>.|TRBV6-1|TRBJ1-3|many
TGTGCCAGCAGTAGGACCCTCGGTCCCACTTACACCATATATTTT
CASSRTLGPTYTIYF
>TRBD1|TRBV27|TRBJ1-5|few
TGTGCCAGTAGACAGGGGTTGGTGAGCAATCAGCCCCAGCATTTT
CASRQGLVSNQPQHF
>TRBD1|TRBV6-2/TRBV6-3|TRBJ2-7|few
TGTGCCAGCAAACCGACAGGGTCAGGATACGAGCAGTACTTC
CASKPTGSGYEQYF
>.|TRBV20-1|TRBJ1-1|few
TGCAGTGCTAGACCGGGACCAAGCAACACTGAAGCTTTCTTT
CSARPGPSNTEAFF
>TRBD1|TRBV11-3|TRBJ1-1|.
TGTGCCAGCAGCTCCCGGGACAGGGAGGACACTGAAGCTTTCTTT
CASSSRDREDTEAFF
>.|TRBV4-2|TRBJ2-2|many
TGTGCCAGCAGCCGGGGTCTGGAGACCGGGGAGCTGTTTTTT
CASSRGLETGELFF
>.|TRBV5-6|TRBJ1-1|many
TGTGCCAGCAGCTTGATGTGGAACACTGAAGCTTTCTTT
CASSLMWNTEAFF
>TRBD2|TRBV6-2/TRBV6-3|TRBJ2-1|.
TGTGCCAGCAGTTACTCTCTAGCGGGAGGGGACAATGAGCAGTTCTTC
CASSYSLAGGDNEQFF
>.|TRBV7-2|TRBJ2-1|.
TGTGCCAGCAGCCCCCAGTCCTACAATGAGCAGTTCTTC
CASSPQSYNEQFF
>.|TRBV15|TRBJ2-5|few
TGTGCCACCAGCCGTGGGACTTACCAAGAGACCCAGTACTTC
CATSRGTYQETQYF
>.|TRBV5-8|TRBJ2-5|few
TGTGCCAGCAGCTTTACACAGAGTTTTCAAGAGACCCAGTACTTC
CASSFTQSFQETQYF
>.|TRBV12-3/TRBV12-4|TRBJ2-4|many
TGTGCCAGCAGTTTCGGCCCCGGGGTTATAGCCAAAAACATTCAGTACTTC
CASSFGPGVIAKNIQYF
>.|TRBV7-8|TRBJ2-1|.
TGTGCCAGCAACGAGGGAGAGGTATATGAGCAGTTCTTC
CASNEGEVYEQFF
>TRBD1|TRBV4-1|TRBJ2-5|.
TGCGCCAGCAGCCAAGATTACGGGACAGGGCAAGAGACCCAGTACTTC
CASSQDYGTGQETQYF
>.|TRBV14|TRBJ2-3|few
TGTGCCAGCAGTCCCATCTCATGGTATGGAGATACGCAGTATTTT
CASSPISWYGDTQYF
>.|TRBV4-1|TRBJ2-5|few
TGCGCCAGCAGCCAAGATCTCCTTAGTTGGGAGACCCAGTACTTC
CASSQDLLSWETQYF
>.|TRBV19|TRBJ1-5|few
TGTGCCAGTAGTGCAGCTGTAATGAGCAATCAGCCCCAGCATTTT
CASSAAVMSNQPQHF